This T cell receptor beta chain was recorded in a study of T cells in Graves' hyperthyroidism and ophthalmopathy. Study information: Peripheral blood sampling occurred at initial diagnosis, before any treatment.

Researchers amplified the TCR beta CDR3 regions from RNA transcripts. Initially, a first-round RT-PCR of the TCR CDR3 employed the HTBI primer set. MiXCR was run by TCRdb on the multiplex PCR reads, yielding one entry per CDR3 protein. This sample has around 620,000 distinct CDR3 sequences, with 15% to 20% found just once. Study-level results: Separation of ophthalmopathy from stable hyperthyroidism was achieved by a 13 V-J model.

As for this clonotype: Its target is unknown.

The hyperthyroidism patients had all been newly diagnosed, and their disease duration was under 2 months. Their ages ranged from 18 to 65 years. Pregnant or lactating patients were excluded, as were those with uncontrolled infection or other autoimmune disease. V lost 2 bases, J lost 7 bases, and 12 bases lay in between. CDR1 is LNHDA and CDR2 is SQIVND in the germline V gene (reference sequence). The CDR3 is 14 amino acids. The clonotype comes from a woman younger than 45 with Graves' hyperthyroidism. The rearrangement uses TRBV19 and TRBJ2-1; D is uncertain. The sequenced sample was blood. The CDR3 DNA reads TGTGCCAGTAGTATACAGGAGAATGGGAATGAGCAGTTCTTC. Its translation: CASSIQENGNEQFF. Supplemented by reference TRBV19 and TRBJ2-1, the full variable domain reads DGGITQSPKYLFRKEGQNVTLSCEQNLNHDAMYWYRQDPGQGLRLIYYSQIVNDFQKGDIAEGYSVSREKKESFPLTVTSAQKNPTAFYLCASSIQENGNEQFFGPGTRLTVL.